A selection of T cell receptor beta chains follows, all from one sample in a study of OX40 agonist ivuxolimab in advanced cancers. Produced via immunoSEQ multiplex PCR; TCRdb's table is partial and in-frame only. The table shows more than 75,000 clones, with approximately 89% occurring only once. The sample was CD4+ or CD8+ T cells sorted from blood, taken in a trial of the OX40 agonist ivuxolimab. The receptors were gathered from an adult with an advanced solid tumor such as melanoma, head and neck, liver or kidney cancer. Both conserved end residues are part of each CDR3. Each record gives: V gene, clone size, J gene, D gene, CDR3 DNA, CDR3 protein. D genes are given only for firm matches. Clone size is given for some rows only: seen once, a few or many times, or a class if the clone is expanded.

TRBV10-1	-	TRBJ1-3	-	TGCGCCAGCAGTGATATCCCTGGAAGCTCTGGAAACACCATATATTTT	CASSDIPGSSGNTIYF
TRBV29-1	-	TRBJ1-1	-	TGCAGCGTAGGAAGAATGAACACTGAAGCTTTCTTT	CSVGRMNTEAFF
TRBV6-1	-	TRBJ1-1	-	TGTGCCAGCAGTGAATATTGGGTGAACACTGAAGCTTTCTTT	CASSEYWVNTEAFF
TRBV27	few	TRBJ1-2	-	TGTGCCAGCAGGTATAGGGCGGCAGGCTACTATGGCTACACCTTC	CASRYRAAGYYGYTF
TRBV7-2	-	TRBJ2-4	-	TGTGCCAGCAGGGGAAGGACTGGAGTGGAAAACATTCAGTACTTC	CASRGRTGVENIQYF
TRBV6-1	-	TRBJ2-3	TRBD2	TGTGCCAGCAGGTCGGTAGCGGGAGGAGATACGCAGTATTTT	CASRSVAGGDTQYF
TRBV6-6	-	TRBJ2-5	-	TGTGCCGTAGGGGGGGGAGAGACCCAGTACTTC	CAVGGGETQYF
TRBV30	-	TRBJ1-1	TRBD1	TGTGCCGTGGACAGGGGACTCATGAACACTGAAGCTTTCTTT	CAVDRGLMNTEAFF
TRBV5-1	-	TRBJ1-1	TRBD1	TGCGCCAGCAGCTTCAGAGACAGGGGTGAGGCTTTCTTT	CASSFRDRGEAFF
TRBV7-2	-	TRBJ2-7	-	TGTGCCAGCAGCTTAGAGCGGGTGTACGAGCAGTACTTC	CASSLERVYEQYF
TRBV5-4	-	TRBJ2-5	TRBD1	TGTGCCAGCAGCTCGAATTCAGACAGGGGGCCAGAGACCCAGTACTTC	CASSSNSDRGPETQYF
TRBV30	-	TRBJ2-3	-	TGTGCCTGGAGTGTACATCTCCAGTTGCGGACGCAGTATTTT	CAWSVHLQLRTQYF
TRBV7-9	-	TRBJ2-7	-	TGTGCCAGCAGCCCAGGGGCCCTAGCGGAGCAGTACTTC	CASSPGALAEQYF
TRBV28	-	TRBJ1-1	-	TGTGCCGGCACGATCAGGGTCGCGGGGACTGAAGCTTTCTTT	CAGTIRVAGTEAFF
TRBV10-3	-	TRBJ2-4	-	TGTGCCATCAGTGATGGGGGTGGCAAAAACATTCAGTACTTC	CAISDGGGKNIQYF
TRBV10-1	-	TRBJ2-5	-	TGCGCCAGCAGTCACCTCCGAGAGACCCAGTACTTC	CASSHLRETQYF
TRBV19	-	TRBJ1-3	-	TGTGCCAGTATTACCAGGGATGGAAACACCATATATTTT	CASITRDGNTIYF
TRBV4-3	few	TRBJ2-3	-	TGCGCCAGCAGCCAAGATCGGCCCGCAGATACGCAGTATTTT	CASSQDRPADTQYF
TRBV10-1	-	TRBJ2-7	-	TGCGCCAGCATCCCCCAACTCAGGTGGCGGGACTCCTACGAGCAGTACTTC	CASIPQLRWRDSYEQYF
TRBV14	-	TRBJ1-2	-	TGTGCCAGCAGCATCCAGGGTACTGGCTACACCTTC	CASSIQGTGYTF
TRBV29-1	-	TRBJ2-7	TRBD1	TGCAGCGCTGCGGAGGGACAGGGGATTCCTTACCGGGGCGAGCAGTACTTC	CSAAEGQGIPYRGEQYF
TRBV6-5	few	TRBJ1-5	-	TGTGCCAGCAGCCAGGACGGAGTCAATCAGCCCCAGCATTTT	CASSQDGVNQPQHF
TRBV6-5	-	TRBJ1-4	TRBD1	TGTGCCAGCAGTTACGGACAGGGGTACGAAAAACTGTTTTTT	CASSYGQGYEKLFF
TRBV25-1	-	TRBJ1-1	-	TGTGCCAGCACGAGGGGGGCAGGCGTGGGGGTTGAAGCTTTCTTT	CASTRGAGVGVEAFF
TRBV11-3	-	TRBJ2-3	TRBD1	TGTGCCAGACTGCATTGGGACAGCCCCTCTAGCACAGATACGCAGTATTTT	CARLHWDSPSSTDTQYF
TRBV19	-	TRBJ1-2	TRBD1	TGTGCCAGTAGTCTGCTAGCGGGACAGCCTTATGGCTACACCTTC	CASSLLAGQPYGYTF
TRBV19	-	TRBJ2-1	-	TGTGCCAGTAGTGGGAGTGGGACACCCGCCTACAATGAGCAGTTCTTC	CASSGSGTPAYNEQFF
TRBV18	-	TRBJ2-1	TRBD2	TGTGCCAGCTCACCGACCGGACTAGCGGGAGGGCCTCGCTCCTACAATGAGCAGTTCTTC	CASSPTGLAGGPRSYNEQFF
TRBV15	-	TRBJ2-5	-	TGTGCCACCAGCAGAGATCGAAGTGTCCCCTGGACCCAGTACTTC	CATSRDRSVPWTQYF
TRBV7-9	-	TRBJ2-2	-	TGTGCCAGCAGCAGGGACCCGACCGGGGAGCTGTTTTTT	CASSRDPTGELFF
TRBV10-3	once	TRBJ2-7	TRBD2	TGTGCCGTGACTAGCGGAGCCAGCTACGAGCAGTACTTC	CAVTSGASYEQYF
TRBV27	-	TRBJ2-7	-	TGTGCCAGCAGTTTAGGTCAGGGGGGAGGGTCTACCTACGAGCAGTACTTC	CASSLGQGGGSTYEQYF
TRBV5-6	-	TRBJ1-3	TRBD1	TGTGCCAGCAGCCGACGGACAGGGGGCCATGGAAACACCATATATTTT	CASSRRTGGHGNTIYF
TRBV11-2	-	TRBJ2-1	TRBD2	TGTGCCAGCAGCTTGTCTTTAGCGGGAGGGGGTTCAAGGCAGTTCTTC	CASSLSLAGGGSRQFF
TRBV7-9	once	TRBJ2-2	-	TGTGCCAGCAGCTTCGGACAGCACACCGGGGAGCTGTTTTTT	CASSFGQHTGELFF
TRBV13	-	TRBJ1-1	-	TGTGCCAGCAGCTTAGCCCCATTAGGGGGTTGGAACACTGAAGCTTTCTTT	CASSLAPLGGWNTEAFF
TRBV11-2	-	TRBJ2-2	-	TGTGCCAGCAGACGGTCCAGTAAGCTGTTTTTT	CASRRSSKLFF
TRBV19	-	TRBJ2-2	TRBD1	TGTGCCAGTAGTATCCCCGGGACAGTTCCTACCGGGGAGCTGTTTTTT	CASSIPGTVPTGELFF